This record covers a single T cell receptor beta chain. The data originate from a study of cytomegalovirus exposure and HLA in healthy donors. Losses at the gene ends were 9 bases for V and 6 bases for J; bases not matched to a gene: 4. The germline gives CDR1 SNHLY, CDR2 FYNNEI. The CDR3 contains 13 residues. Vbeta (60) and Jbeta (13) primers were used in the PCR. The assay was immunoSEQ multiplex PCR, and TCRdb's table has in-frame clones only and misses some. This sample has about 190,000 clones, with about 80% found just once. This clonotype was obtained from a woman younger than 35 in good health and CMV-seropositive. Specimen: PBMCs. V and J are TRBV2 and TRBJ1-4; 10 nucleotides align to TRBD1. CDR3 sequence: CASGDRGYEKLFF. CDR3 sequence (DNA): TGTGCCAGTGGGGACAGGGGTTATGAAAAACTGTTTTTT.